The 2 T cell receptor beta chains below were found in one sample sequenced in a study of neoadjuvant anti-PD-1 for oral cavity cancer. Assay: immunoSEQ multiplex PCR; the TCRdb copy retains only in-frame clones and omits some. The table includes approximately 83,000 clones, approximately 80% detected once. The specimen comprised PBMCs, sampled before nivolumab (anti-PD-1) treatment. The receptors were gathered from a person aged 40 to 85 with oral cavity squamous cell carcinoma.

The chain uses TRBV9 and TRBJ2-5; either TRBD1 or TRBD2 may fit D (5 bases each). Germline CDR1 SGDLS, CDR2 YYNGEE. The germline V and J ends were trimmed by 4 bases and 4 bases, with 17 bases remaining between them. The CDR3 has 15 residues. This CDR3 reads CASSLGGGEGETQYF. The CDR3 DNA reads TGTGCCAGCAGCCTAGGTGGGGGAGAGGGAGAGACCCAGTACTTC. Full variable domain (outside the CDR3, taken from reference TRBV9 and TRBJ2-5): DSGVTQTPKHLITATGQRVTLRCSPRSGDLSVYWYQQSLDQGLQFLIQYYNGEERAKGNILERFSAQQFPDLHSELNLSSLELGDSALYFCASSLGGGEGETQYFGPGTRLLVL.

The V and J genes are TRBV13 and TRBJ2-2, with 8 bases identical to TRBD1. V was clipped by 4 bases and J by 6 bases; unmatched bases: 4. From germline, CDR1 is PRHDT and CDR2 FYEKMQ (reference sequence). This CDR3 spans 14 amino acids. The DNA for the CDR3 is TGTGCCAGCAGCTACGGACAGGGTCCCGGGGAGCTGTTTTTT. This sequence encodes CASSYGQGPGELFF.